This T cell receptor beta chain originates from a study of T-cell memory formation after mild COVID-19. Researchers used 5'RACE with constant-segment primers to make TCR alpha and TCR beta cDNA libraries that carry sample barcodes and UMIs. A single record per CDR3 protein comes from TCRdb applying MiXCR to the 5' RACE reads. The sample carries about half a million distinct CDR3 sequences, 15% to 20% recorded once. The ends were cut back, 6 bases at V and 6 bases at J, with 20 bases in the middle. The germline V gene encodes CDR1 LNHDA and CDR2 SQIVND (reference sequence). This CDR3 region has 15 residues.

This clonotype was obtained from an adult woman who had mild COVID-19 (a few samples of this study predate the infection). Cell type and time point are not known. The sequencing input was PBMCs or a T cell subset sorted from them (not recorded which). V is TRBV19 and J is TRBJ1-1, with a weak D call TRBD1 (5 bases). The CDR3 DNA sequence: TGTGCCAGTAGGTCTCTTGGCGCAGGGTTGCCTGAAGCTTTCTTT. Protein: CASRSLGAGLPEAFF.